These 2 T cell receptor beta chains were sequenced from one sample in a study of shared clonotypes between healthy human individuals. TCRdb's copy holds only in-frame clones and misses some; the assay was immunoSEQ multiplex PCR. The sample carries roughly 640,000 clones, 97% recorded once. Sequencing used naive CD4+ T cells sorted from blood. Subset of the sample: CD45RA+ positively selected. These receptors all stem from a woman aged 25 to 45 in good health.

The chain uses TRBV7-6 and TRBJ2-3; weak D call: TRBD2 (6 bases). V was shortened by 8 bases and J by 2 bases, with 20 bases between the two germline ends. Per germline, CDR1 SGHVS and CDR2 FNYEAQ. CDR3 length equals 16 residues. The CDR3 region is CASGPAGGTSTDTQYF. The DNA of the CDR3 is TGTGCCAGCGGGCCCGCTGGCGGGACTTCCACAGATACGCAGTATTTT.

This chain uses TRBV30 with TRBJ2-1, with 10 bases identical to TRBD2. The CDR3 consists of 15 residues. Germline V gene sequence: CDR1 GTSNPN, CDR2 SVGIG (reference sequence). Trimming removed 4 bases from V and 6 bases from J; junction bases left unmatched: 9. The CDR3 loop reads CAWTVLSGRANEQFF. The CDR3 coding sequence is TGTGCCTGGACCGTCCTAAGCGGGAGGGCCAATGAGCAGTTCTTC. Looking up the rest from reference TRBV30 and TRBJ2-1 gives the full variable domain: SQTIHQWPATLVQPVGSPLSLECTVEGTSNPNLYWYRQAAGRGLQLLFYSVGIGQISSEVPQNLSASRPQDRQFILSSKKLLLSDSGFYLCAWTVLSGRANEQFFGPGTRLTVL.